This note documents a single T cell receptor beta chain sequence. Its specificity is not known. The hyperthyroidism was newly diagnosed and had lasted under 2 months; the patients were aged 18 to 65. The sample originates from a study of T cells in Graves' hyperthyroidism and ophthalmopathy. The V gene lost 5 bases and the J gene lost 6 bases, with 19 bases spanning the gap. The CDR3 length is 14 residues. CDR1 is DFQATT and CDR2 is SNEGSKA in the germline V gene (reference sequence). Study-level points and caveats: Patients with ophthalmopathy were separated from those with stable hyperthyroidism by a 13 V-J model.

There were TCR beta CDR3 regions amplified from RNA transcripts. A set of HTBI primers served as the primers for a first-round RT-PCR of the TCR CDR3. TCRdb reanalysed the multiplex PCR reads using MiXCR and keeps one entry per CDR3 protein. The data hold hundreds of thousands of distinct CDR3 sequences, with more than 30% observed a single time. The chain combines TRBV20-1 with TRBJ2-5; D is possibly TRBD1 or TRBD2 (7 bases each). The sequence derives from a man between 18 and 35 years old with Graves' hyperthyroidism. What was sequenced was blood. The chain's CDR3 is CSAGAGGDLKTQYF. CDR3 DNA: TGCAGTGCTGGGGCAGGGGGGGATCTGAAGACCCAGTACTTC.